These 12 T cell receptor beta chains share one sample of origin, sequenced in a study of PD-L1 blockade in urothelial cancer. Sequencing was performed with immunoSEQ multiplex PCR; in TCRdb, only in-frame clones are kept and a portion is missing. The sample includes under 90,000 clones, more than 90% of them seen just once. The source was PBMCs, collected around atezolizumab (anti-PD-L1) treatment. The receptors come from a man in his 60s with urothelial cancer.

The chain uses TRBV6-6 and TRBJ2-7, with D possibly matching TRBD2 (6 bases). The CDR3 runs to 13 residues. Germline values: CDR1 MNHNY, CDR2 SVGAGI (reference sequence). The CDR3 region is CATGTGGDYEQYF. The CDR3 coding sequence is TGTGCAACCGGCACTGGAGGGGACTACGAGCAGTACTTC.

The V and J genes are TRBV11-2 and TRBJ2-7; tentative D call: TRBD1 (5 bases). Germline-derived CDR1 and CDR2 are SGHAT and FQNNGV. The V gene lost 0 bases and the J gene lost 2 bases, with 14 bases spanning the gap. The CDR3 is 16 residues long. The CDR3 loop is CASSLDRSGRTYEQYF. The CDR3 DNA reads TGTGCCAGCAGCTTAGATAGGTCAGGGCGTACCTACGAGCAGTACTTC. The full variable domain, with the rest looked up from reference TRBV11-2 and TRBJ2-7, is EAGVAQSPRYKIIEKRQSVAFWCNPISGHATLYWYQQILGQGPKLLIQFQNNGVVDDSQLPKDRFSAERLKGVDSTLKIQPAKLEDSAVYLCASSLDRSGRTYEQYFGPGTRLTVT.

The DNA of the CDR3 is TGTGCCAGCATCCTGGACAGGGGGCGAGGCACTGAAGCTTTCTTT. Its translation: CASILDRGRGTEAFF. The chain employs TRBV7-2 and TRBJ1-1, with 11 positions matching TRBD1. The CDR3 has 15 amino acids. CDR1 is SGHTA and CDR2 is FQGNSA in the germline V gene. Germline trimming cut 7 bases from V and 4 bases from J; bases unmatched to any gene: 8.

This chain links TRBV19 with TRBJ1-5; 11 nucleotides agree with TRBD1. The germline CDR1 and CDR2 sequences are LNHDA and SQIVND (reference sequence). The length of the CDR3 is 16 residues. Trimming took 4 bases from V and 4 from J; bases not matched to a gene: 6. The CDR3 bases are TGTGCCAGTAGTAACACCGGGACAGGGGGGAATCAGCCCCAGCATTTT. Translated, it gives CASSNTGTGGNQPQHF. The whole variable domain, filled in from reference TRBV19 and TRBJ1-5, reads DGGITQSPKYLFRKEGQNVTLSCEQNLNHDAMYWYRQDPGQGLRLIYYSQIVNDFQKGDIAEGYSVSREKKESFPLTVTSAQKNPTAFYLCASSNTGTGGNQPQHFGDGTRLSIL.

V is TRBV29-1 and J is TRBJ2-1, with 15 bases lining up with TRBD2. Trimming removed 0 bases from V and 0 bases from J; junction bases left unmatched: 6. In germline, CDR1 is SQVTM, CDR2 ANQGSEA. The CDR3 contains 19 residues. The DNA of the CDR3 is TGCAGCGTTGAAGAACCGGGACTAGCGGGAGGAAGCTCCTACAATGAGCAGTTCTTC. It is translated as CSVEEPGLAGGSSYNEQFF.

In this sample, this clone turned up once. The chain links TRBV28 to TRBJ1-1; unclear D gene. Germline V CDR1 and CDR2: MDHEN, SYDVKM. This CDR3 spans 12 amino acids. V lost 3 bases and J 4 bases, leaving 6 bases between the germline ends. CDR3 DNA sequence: TGTGCCAGCAGTTTTTCGGGCACTGAAGCTTTCTTT. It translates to CASSFSGTEAFF.

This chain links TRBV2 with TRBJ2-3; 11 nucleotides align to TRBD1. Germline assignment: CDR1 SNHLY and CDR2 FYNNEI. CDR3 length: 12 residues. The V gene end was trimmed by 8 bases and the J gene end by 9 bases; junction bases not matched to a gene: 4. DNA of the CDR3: TGTGCCAGCGGACAGGGGGCGGACACGCAGTATTTT. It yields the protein CASGQGADTQYF.

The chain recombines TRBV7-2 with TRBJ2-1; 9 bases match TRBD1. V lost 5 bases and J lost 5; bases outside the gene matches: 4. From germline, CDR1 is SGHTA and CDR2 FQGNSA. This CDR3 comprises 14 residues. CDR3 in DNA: TGTGCCAGCAGCCTACAGGGGGCCGACAATGAGCAGTTCTTC. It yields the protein CASSLQGADNEQFF.

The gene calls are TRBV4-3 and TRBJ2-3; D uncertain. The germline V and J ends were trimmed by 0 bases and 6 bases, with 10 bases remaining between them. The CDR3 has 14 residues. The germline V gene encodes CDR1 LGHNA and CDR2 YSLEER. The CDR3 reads CASSQEAHPDTQYF. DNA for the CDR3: TGCGCCAGCAGCCAAGAGGCCCACCCGGATACGCAGTATTTT.

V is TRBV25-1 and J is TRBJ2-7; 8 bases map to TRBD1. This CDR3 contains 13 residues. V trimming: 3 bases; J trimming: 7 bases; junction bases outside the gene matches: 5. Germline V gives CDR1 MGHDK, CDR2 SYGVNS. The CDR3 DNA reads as TGTGCCAGCAGTGACCAGGGGGCCCGTGAGCAGTACTTC. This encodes CASSDQGAREQYF.

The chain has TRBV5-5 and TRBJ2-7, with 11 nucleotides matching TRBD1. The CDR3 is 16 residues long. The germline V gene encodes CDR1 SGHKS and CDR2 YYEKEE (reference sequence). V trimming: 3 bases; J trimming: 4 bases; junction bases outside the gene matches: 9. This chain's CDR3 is CASSSYLGTGGYEQYF. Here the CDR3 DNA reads TGTGCCAGCAGCTCCTATCTAGGGACAGGGGGATACGAGCAGTACTTC.

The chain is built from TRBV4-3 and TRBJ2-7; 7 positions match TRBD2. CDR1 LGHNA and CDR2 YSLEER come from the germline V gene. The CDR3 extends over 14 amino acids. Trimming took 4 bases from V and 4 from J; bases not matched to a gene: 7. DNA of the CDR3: TGCGCCAGCAGCCGCGGGGGAGTTCGGTACGAGCAGTACTTC. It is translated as CASSRGGVRYEQYF.